The next 7 T cell receptor beta chains were all read from a single sample in a study of response to subunit inactivated influenza vaccine. TCRdb re-analysed the RT-PCR reads in MiXCR, keeping a single row per CDR3 protein. The sample carries about 160,000 distinct CDR3 sequences, about a tenth recorded once. Sequenced material: non-naive T cells sorted from PBMCs, taken 35 to 45 days after vaccination. The receptors were gathered from a man in his fifties who received an inactivated influenza vaccine.

This clonotype appeared many times. The rearrangement joins TRBV20-1 to TRBJ2-6; TRBD2 is a possible D gene (6 bases). Trimming took off 3 bases at V and 2 bases at J, with 8 bases between the two ends. The CDR3 consists of 14 residues. Germline V gene data show CDR1 as DFQATT and CDR2 as SNEGSKA (reference sequence). The CDR3 reads CSASGGAGANVLTF. The CDR3 DNA is TGCAGTGCTAGTGGAGGGGCTGGGGCCAACGTCCTGACTTTC.

This clonotype was detected a few times. The J gene is TRBJ2-3, the V gene TRBV20-1, with 7 bases aligning to TRBD2. V was pared by 6 bases and J by 4 bases, with 7 bases of the junction left unmatched. The CDR3 runs to 13 residues. Germline V gene lookup returns CDR1 DFQATT and CDR2 SNEGSKA (reference sequence). The CDR3: CSAGWGGADTQYF. The CDR3 coding sequence is TGCAGTGCCGGGTGGGGGGGGGCAGATACGCAGTATTTT.

The chain joins TRBV6-6 to TRBJ2-5; 7 bases are shared with TRBD1. V shed 8 bases, J shed 3 bases, and the junction held 0 bases outside the gene matches. Germline CDR1 MNHNY, CDR2 SVGAGI (reference sequence). The CDR3 spans 11 residues. The CDR3 nucleotides read TGTGCCAGCGGACAGGAAGAGACCCAGTACTTC. Translation gives CASGQEETQYF.

The chain joins TRBV13 to TRBJ2-5, with 9 bases lining up with TRBD2. V lost 7 bases to trimming and J lost 5 bases; unmatched junction nucleotides: 2. CDR1 and CDR2 from the germline V gene are PRHDT and FYEKMQ (reference sequence). This CDR3 has 12 residues. The chain's CDR3 is CASTRGGETQYF. For the CDR3, the DNA is TGTGCCAGCACGCGGGGGGGGGAGACCCAGTACTTC.

This clonotype was seen more than once but under ten times. V is TRBV20-1 and J is TRBJ2-1; tentatively, D is TRBD2 (7 bases). The germline V gene encodes CDR1 DFQATT and CDR2 SNEGSKA (reference sequence). Trimming took 1 base from V and 10 from J, leaving 11 bases between them. This CDR3 is 12 amino acids long. This CDR3 reads CSARVSGTEQFF. The CDR3 nucleotides read TGCAGTGCTAGAGTGAGCGGGACAGAGCAGTTCTTC.

V gene TRBV7-8 combines with J gene TRBJ2-3, with 11 bases lining up with TRBD1. Trimming at V came to 5 bases and at J to 6 bases, leaving 7 bases not matched to a gene. Germline V gene lookup returns CDR1 SGHVS and CDR2 FQNEAQ. This CDR3 contains 15 residues. CDR3 nucleotides: TGTGCCAGCAGCGCACGGACAGGGGGCGCGGATACGCAGTATTTT. Protein sequence: CASSARTGGADTQYF.

A few counts support this clonotype. The chain links TRBV3-1 to TRBJ2-7, with 9 nucleotides matching TRBD1. The CDR3 is 15 amino acids. The germline CDR1 and CDR2 sequences are LGHDT and YNNKEL (reference sequence). The trim removed 2 bases at V and 3 bases at J, leaving 5 bases unmatched. The DNA of the CDR3 is TGTGCCAGCAGCCAATCCTGGGGACAGGGCTACGAGCAGTACTTC. Protein sequence: CASSQSWGQGYEQYF.